This TCR beta chain was obtained from a study of a mutant IDH1 vaccine in newly diagnosed glioma. Study-wide background: The first vaccination came 4-6 weeks after radiotherapy alone, or with temozolomide cycles. The study, taken as a whole, reports: Pseudoprogression appeared unlinked to shifts in leading peripheral T cell clonotypes.

Noted time point: week 11, during vaccination. The content of each vaccine dose was 300 ug of mutant IDH1 20-mer peptide, and topical imiquimod accompanied it. Clones were sequenced by immunoSEQ multiplex PCR, and TCRdb holds only the in-frame ones, with some missing. The sample carries under 150,000 clones, roughly 90% recorded once. About this clone: The antigen remains undetermined.

The CDR3 is 15 residues long. The V gene's germline CDR1 is SGHVS and CDR2 FQNEAQ. The V and J ends lost 2 bases and 3 bases respectively, with 13 bases between them. The chain is built from TRBV7-8 and TRBJ1-1; D possibly corresponds to TRBD1 (6 bases). Here the sequenced sample was PBMCs, taken from a glioma patient whose treatment included an IDH1 peptide vaccine. The receptor comes from a woman between 50 and 59 years old with glioma. The CDR3, as DNA: TGTGCCAGCAGCTTAAGGCAGGGGAGTTACACTGAAGCTTTCTTT. Its protein is CASSLRQGSYTEAFF.